This entry concerns a single T cell receptor (beta chain). The PCR had 60 Vbeta and 13 Jbeta primers. Assay: immunoSEQ multiplex PCR; the TCRdb copy retains only in-frame clones and omits some. The sample has about 50,000 clones, roughly 80% seen once. This record belongs to a study of cytomegalovirus exposure and HLA in healthy donors. This CDR3 contains 13 residues. The germline gives CDR1 SGDLS, CDR2 YYNGEE. The V gene lost 4 bases and the J gene lost 4 bases, with 11 bases spanning the gap. Specimen: PBMCs. V usage is TRBV9 and J usage is TRBJ1-2, with D uncertain. This clonotype was sampled from a woman between 40 and 50 years old in good health and CMV-seropositive. The CDR3 DNA is TGTGCCAGCAGCCCCACCGAGCTCTATGGCTACACCTTC. Its translation is CASSPTELYGYTF.